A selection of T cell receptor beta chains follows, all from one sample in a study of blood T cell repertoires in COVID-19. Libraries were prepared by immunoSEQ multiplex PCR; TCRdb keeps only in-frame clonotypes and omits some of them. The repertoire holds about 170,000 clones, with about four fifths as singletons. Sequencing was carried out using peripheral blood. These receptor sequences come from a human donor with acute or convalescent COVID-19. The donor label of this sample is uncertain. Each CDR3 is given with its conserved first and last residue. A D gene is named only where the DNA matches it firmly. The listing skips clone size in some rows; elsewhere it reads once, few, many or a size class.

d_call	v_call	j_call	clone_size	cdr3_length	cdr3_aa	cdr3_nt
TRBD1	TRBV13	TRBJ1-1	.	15	CASRETGRKNTEAFF	TGTGCCAGCAGGGAGACAGGGAGGAAAAACACTGAAGCTTTCTTT
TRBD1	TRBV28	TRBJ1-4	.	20	CASSSPRDRGLKGFNEKLFF	TGTGCCAGCAGTTCGCCCCGGGACAGGGGATTAAAGGGTTTTAATGAAAAACTGTTTTTT
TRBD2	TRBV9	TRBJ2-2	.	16	CASTETSGSRTGELFF	TGTGCCAGCACCGAAACTAGCGGGTCACGGACCGGGGAGCTGTTTTTT
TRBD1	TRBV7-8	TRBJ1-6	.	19	CASSLATGSLTSYNSPLHF	TGTGCCAGCAGCTTAGCGACAGGGAGTCTCACCTCCTATAATTCACCCCTCCACTTT
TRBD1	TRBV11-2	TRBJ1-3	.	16	CASSLDRGHAGNTIYF	TGTGCCAGCAGCCTGGACAGGGGGCACGCTGGAAACACCATATATTTT
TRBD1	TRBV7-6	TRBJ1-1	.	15	CASSPSRQGMTEAFF	TGTGCCAGCAGCCCGTCAAGACAGGGGATGACTGAAGCTTTCTTT
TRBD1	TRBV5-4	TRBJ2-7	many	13	CASRRAGGNEQYF	TGTGCCAGCAGGCGGGCAGGGGGTAACGAGCAGTACTTC
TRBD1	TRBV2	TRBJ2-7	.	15	CASSGGQVASYEQYF	TGTGCCAGCAGTGGGGGACAGGTCGCCTCCTACGAGCAGTACTTC
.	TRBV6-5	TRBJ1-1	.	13	CASSPGSPPYQTF	TGTGCCAGCAGCCCGGGGAGCCCCCCGTATCAGACGTTT
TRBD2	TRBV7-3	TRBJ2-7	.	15	CASSPSGTITGEQYF	TGTGCCAGCAGCCCCAGTGGGACTATAACAGGCGAGCAGTACTTC
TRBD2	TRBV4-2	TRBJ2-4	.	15	CASSIPSSGGDIQYF	TGTGCCAGCAGCATCCCTTCTAGCGGGGGAGACATTCAGTACTTC
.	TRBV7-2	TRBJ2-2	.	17	CASSLRSTSSSPGELFF	TGTGCCAGCAGCCTTCGTTCGACTTCTTCCTCCCCCGGGGAGCTGTTTTTT
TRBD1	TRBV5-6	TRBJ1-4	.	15	CASSPTSGQFEKLFF	TGTGCCAGCAGCCCGACGTCGGGACAGTTTGAAAAACTGTTTTTT
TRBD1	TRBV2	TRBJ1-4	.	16	CASSVPRTGGHEKLFF	TGTGCCAGCAGCGTCCCCCGGACAGGGGGACATGAAAAACTGTTTTTT
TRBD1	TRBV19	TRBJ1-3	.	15	CASSVGQTHGNTIYF	TGTGCCAGTAGTGTGGGACAGACCCACGGAAACACCATATATTTT
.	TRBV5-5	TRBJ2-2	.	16	CASSLMAGWDTGELFF	TGTGCCAGCAGCTTGATGGCGGGCTGGGACACCGGGGAGCTGTTTTTT
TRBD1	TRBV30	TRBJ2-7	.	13	CAWSVQGIHEQYF	TGTGCCTGGAGTGTACAGGGGATCCACGAGCAGTACTTC
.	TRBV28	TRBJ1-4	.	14	CASSRLTLNEKLFF	TGTGCCAGCAGTCGCTTAACTCTTAATGAAAAACTGTTTTTT
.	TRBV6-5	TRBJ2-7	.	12	CASSLFSYEQYF	TGTGCCAGCAGCCTTTTCTCCTACGAGCAGTACTTC
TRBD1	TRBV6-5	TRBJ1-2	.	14	CASSREGARYGYTF	TGTGCCAGCAGTCGCGAGGGGGCGCGGTATGGCTACACCTTC
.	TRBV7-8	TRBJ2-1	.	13	CASSLNLVNEQFF	TGTGCCAGCAGCTTAAACTTGGTCAATGAGCAGTTCTTC
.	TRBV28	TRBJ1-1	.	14	CASSPGSRRTEAFF	TGTGCCAGCAGTCCGGGGTCTCGGAGGACTGAAGCTTTCTTT
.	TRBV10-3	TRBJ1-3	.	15	CAISPRASSGNTIYF	TGTGCCATCAGTCCGAGGGCGAGCTCTGGAAACACCATATATTTT
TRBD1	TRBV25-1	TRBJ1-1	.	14	CASSESWTGTEAFF	TGTGCCAGCAGTGAATCATGGACAGGCACTGAAGCTTTCTTT
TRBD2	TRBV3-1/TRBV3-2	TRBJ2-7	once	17	CASSQPALAGGVSEQYF	TGTGCCAGCAGCCAACCCGCGCTAGCGGGGGGAGTGTCGGAGCAGTACTTC
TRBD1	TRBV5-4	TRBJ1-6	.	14	CASSFQGADSPLHF	TGTGCCAGCAGCTTCCAGGGGGCGGACTCACCCCTCCACTTT
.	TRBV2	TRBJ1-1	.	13	CASSERQAAEAFF	TGTGCCAGCAGTGAACGCCAGGCAGCTGAAGCTTTCTTT
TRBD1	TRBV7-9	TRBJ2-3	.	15	CASSSRRTGSDTQYF	TGTGCCAGCAGCTCCCGCCGGACAGGGTCAGATACGCAGTATTTT
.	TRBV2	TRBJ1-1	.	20	CASSLRTGSLWFRQNTEAFF	TGTGCCAGCAGTCTTCGAACAGGGAGTCTCTGGTTCCGGCAGAACACTGAAGCTTTCTTT